This TCR beta chain was sequenced for a study of T cells in Graves' hyperthyroidism and ophthalmopathy. Uncontrolled infection, other autoimmune disease, pregnancy or lactation disqualified patients from enrolment. Orbital computed tomography and thyroid ultrasound, together with serum TRAb and thyroxine and clinical symptoms, were used for diagnoses. Researchers took RNA transcripts and amplified the TCR beta CDR3 regions from them. With the HTBI primer set, the TCR CDR3 went through a first round of RT-PCR. TCRdb redid the calling of the multiplex PCR reads with MiXCR, one entry per CDR3 protein. The data hold fewer than 450,000 distinct CDR3 sequences, with over 11% observed a single time. The study's findings and limits: In the blood, most expanded thyroid clonotypes above 0.001 appeared as well. From stable hyperthyroidism, ophthalmopathy was set apart by a 13 V-J model.

This clonotype appeared a few times. What it recognizes is unknown. Trimming shortened V by 3 bases and J by 5 bases, and 29 bases separated the two germline ends. The germline gives CDR1 SQVTM, CDR2 ANQGSEA. The CDR3 covers 19 residues. The sequencing sample was made of blood. The rearrangement joins TRBV29-1 to TRBJ2-1; TRBD2 might be the D (6 bases). The sequence was obtained from a man aged 50-59 years with Graves' ophthalmopathy. CDR3 in DNA: TGCAGCGTTGACCTAATCTTGATCTCCGGGGCCGGAGGGAACAATGAGCAGTTCTTC. Amino acids: CSVDLILISGAGGNNEQFF.